This TCR beta chain was profiled in a study of technical replicates of blood from several donors. Libraries were prepared by immunoSEQ multiplex PCR; TCRdb keeps only in-frame clonotypes and omits some of them. The data contain 40,000 to 60,000 clones, around 84% of them singletons. The V gene end was trimmed by 2 bases and the J gene end by 5 bases; junction bases not matched to a gene: 0. The germline gives CDR1 SGHTA, CDR2 FQGTGA. The CDR3 length is 14 residues. The J gene is TRBJ1-6, the V gene TRBV7-3, with 7 bases that match TRBD1. The sample was PBMCs. This TCR was recovered from a human donor in good health. Some clones in this sample may be carry-over from other donors' samples. The CDR3 is CASSLGTDNSPLHF. In DNA, the CDR3 is TGTGCCAGCAGCTTAGGGACAGATAATTCACCCCTCCACTTT.